The clone carrying this T cell receptor (beta chain) appeared many times. Its target is not known. These data are taken from a study of response to subunit inactivated influenza vaccine. TCRdb reprocessed the RT-PCR reads with MiXCR, giving one entry per CDR3 protein. The data contain 600,000 to 700,000 distinct CDR3 sequences, around 15% of them seen just once; the ten biggest clones take up roughly 7.6%. Whole-study results and caveats: The authors offered the suggestion that each seasonal influenza vaccination recruits few new T cells.

CDR1 SGDLS and CDR2 YYNGEE come from the germline V gene. This CDR3 is 17 amino acids long. The V end was cut by 0 bases, the J end by 1 base, with 13 bases between. V gene TRBV9 combines with J gene TRBJ2-2; a weak D match, TRBD2 (5 bases). The specimen was PBMCs from blood, collected roughly 2 weeks before vaccination. The receptor was isolated from a man aged 50 or older who received an inactivated influenza vaccine. The CDR3 bases are TGTGCCAGCAGCGTAGTAGCGCGGACCCTGAACACCGGGGAGCTGTTTTTT. It yields the protein CASSVVARTLNTGELFF.